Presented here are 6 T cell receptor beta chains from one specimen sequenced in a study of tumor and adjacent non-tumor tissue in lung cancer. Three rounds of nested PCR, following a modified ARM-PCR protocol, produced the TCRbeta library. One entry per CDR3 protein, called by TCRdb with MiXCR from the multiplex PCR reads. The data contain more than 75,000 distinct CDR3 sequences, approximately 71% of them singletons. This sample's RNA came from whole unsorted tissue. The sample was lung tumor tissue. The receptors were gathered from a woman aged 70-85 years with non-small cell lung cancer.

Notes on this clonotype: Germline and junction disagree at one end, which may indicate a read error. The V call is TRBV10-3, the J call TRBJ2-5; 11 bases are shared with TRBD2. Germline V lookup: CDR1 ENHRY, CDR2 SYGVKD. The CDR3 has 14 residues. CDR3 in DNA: TGTGCCATCAGCGAAACTAGCGGGAGAGAGACCCAGTGCTTC. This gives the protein CAISETSGRETQCF.

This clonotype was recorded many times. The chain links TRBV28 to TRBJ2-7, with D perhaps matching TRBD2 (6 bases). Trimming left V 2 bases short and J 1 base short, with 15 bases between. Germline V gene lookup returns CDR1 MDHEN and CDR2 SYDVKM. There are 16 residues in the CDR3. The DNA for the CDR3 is TGTGCCAGCAGTTTACTAGCGAGATCAGGTTCCTACGAGCAGTACTTC. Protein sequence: CASSLLARSGSYEQYF.

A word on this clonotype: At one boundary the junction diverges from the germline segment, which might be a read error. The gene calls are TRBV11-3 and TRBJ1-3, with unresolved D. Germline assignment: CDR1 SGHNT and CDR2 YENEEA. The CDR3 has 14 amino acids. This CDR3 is CVSSLTESGNTIYF. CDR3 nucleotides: TGCGTCAGCAGCTTAACAGAATCTGGAAACACCATATATTTT.

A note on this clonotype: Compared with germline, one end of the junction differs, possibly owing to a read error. CDR3: CASRGDLAAYKQYF. The CDR3, as DNA: TGTGCCAGCAGGGGGGATTTAGCGGCCTACAAGCAGTACTTT. J is TRBJ2-7 and V is TRBV6-1; possible D gene TRBD2, 6 bases. Germline lookup yields CDR1 MNHNS and CDR2 SASEGT. The CDR3 contains 14 residues.

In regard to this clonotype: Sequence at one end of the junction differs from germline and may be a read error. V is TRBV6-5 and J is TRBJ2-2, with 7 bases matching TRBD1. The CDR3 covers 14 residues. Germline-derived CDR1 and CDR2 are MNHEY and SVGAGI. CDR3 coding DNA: TGTGCCAGCAGTTCGGGACAGTATACCGGGGAGCTGTTATTT. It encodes CASSSGQYTGELLF.

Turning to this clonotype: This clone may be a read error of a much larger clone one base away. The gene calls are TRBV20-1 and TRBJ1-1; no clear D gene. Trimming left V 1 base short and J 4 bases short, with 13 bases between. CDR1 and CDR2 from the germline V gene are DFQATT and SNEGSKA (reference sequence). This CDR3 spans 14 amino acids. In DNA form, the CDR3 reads TGCAGTGCTAGAGTGCCGGGATGGGTCACTGAAGCTTTCTTT. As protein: CSARVPGWVTEAFF.